The clone carrying this T cell receptor (beta chain) was seen just once. Its antigen is not identified. The data were obtained in a study of T cell repertoires in cytomegalovirus infection. TCRdb re-called the reads with MiXCR, one entry per CDR3 protein. The table lists about 110,000 distinct CDR3 sequences, approximately 28% of them singletons. Germline V gene data show CDR1 as MNHEY and CDR2 as SMNVEV (reference sequence). V lost 4 bases to trimming and J lost 7 bases; unmatched junction nucleotides: 6. The CDR3 has 14 residues. This sequence joins TRBV27 and TRBJ2-1, with TRBD1 matching over 8 bases. Sequenced material: CD8+ T cells from cultured PBMCs, taken from culture after CMV antigen stimulation. The receptor was isolated from a human donor in good health (CMV status not recorded). Some clones in this sample may be carry-over from other donors' samples. The CDR3 sequence is CASSSRTGKNEQFF. The CDR3 bases are TGTGCCAGCAGTTCGCGGACAGGGAAGAATGAGCAGTTCTTC.